These 7 T cell receptor beta chains were sequenced from one sample in a study of T cell changes during pregnancy in multiple sclerosis (dated 2019 in TCRdb). Library preparation was by the immunoSEQ multiplex PCR assay. Here the immuneACCESS table is served through TCRdb, limited to in-frame sequences with V and J called. Missing clones are a known gap in these copies; in checked studies unresolved V genes cover under half, and the rest lacks a known reason. The sample profile shows 70,000 to 95,000 clones; about 93% of them were found once. About 4.5% of the sample lies in the top ten. The sample here was peripheral blood, taken in the first trimester of pregnancy. Receptors were obtained from a female donor with multiple sclerosis, enrolled in a pregnancy study.

V usage is TRBV9 and J usage is TRBJ1-4, with 10 bases matching TRBD1. This CDR3 is 15 amino acids long. Trimming removed 1 base from V and 7 bases from J; junction bases left unmatched: 4. The germline CDR1 and CDR2 sequences are SGDLS and YYNGEE. The CDR3 sequence is CASSVKGTGVEKLFF. The DNA for the CDR3 is TGTGCCAGCAGCGTAAAGGGGACAGGGGTTGAAAAACTGTTTTTT.

This clone was picked up a small number of times. V is TRBV6-1 and J is TRBJ2-2; the D is unclear. Trimming shortened V by 1 base and J by 4 bases, and 10 bases separated the two germline ends. Germline assignment: CDR1 MNHNS and CDR2 SASEGT. This CDR3 is built from 15 residues. The CDR3 nucleotides are TGTGCCAGCAGTGAAGTCCCTACTTCCACCGGGGAGCTGTTTTTT. Translating gives CASSEVPTSTGELFF.

This rearrangement joins TRBV6-1 to TRBJ1-4; TRBD1 might be the D (6 bases). Germline V gene lookup returns CDR1 MNHNS and CDR2 SASEGT. The V and J ends lost 6 bases and 8 bases respectively, with 10 bases between them. The CDR3 sequence is 12 residues long. CDR3 in DNA: TGTGCCAGCAGGCCAGGGGAAGAAAAACTGTTTTTT. It specifies CASRPGEEKLFF.

The V gene is TRBV30, the J gene TRBJ2-2; possible D gene TRBD1, 6 bases. This CDR3 has 13 amino acids. The V and J ends lost 0 bases and 6 bases respectively, with 8 bases between them. Germline-derived CDR1 and CDR2 are GTSNPN and SVGIG (reference sequence). The CDR3 reads CAWSVGGAGELFF. CDR3 in DNA: TGTGCCTGGAGTGTAGGGGGTGCCGGGGAGCTGTTTTTT.

The chain carries TRBV21-1 and TRBJ2-7; whether TRBD1, the table's D call, matches the DNA was not checked. TRBV21-1 is designated a pseudogene. CDR3 length: 15 amino acids. The CDR3: CASSKGGDRGAEQYF. CDR3 in DNA: TGTGCCAGCAGCAAAGGGGGGGACAGAGGGGCCGAGCAGTACTTC.

The rearrangement joins TRBV18 to TRBJ2-3; 12 bases agree with TRBD2. Trimming removed 6 bases from V and 3 bases from J; junction bases left unmatched: 13. This CDR3 contains 18 residues. CDR1 is KGHSH and CDR2 is LQKENI in the germline V gene. The CDR3 loop reads CASSRFPASGGETDTQYF. CDR3 bases: TGTGCCAGCTCCCGGTTTCCGGCTAGCGGGGGGGAGACAGATACGCAGTATTTT.

The gene calls are TRBV29-1 and TRBJ1-5; D is unclear. Looked up from germline, CDR1 is SQVTM and CDR2 is ANQGSEA. The germline V and J ends were trimmed by 1 base and 5 bases, with 9 bases remaining between them. CDR3 size: 13 residues. The CDR3 sequence is CSVEVSGDQPQHF. In DNA, the CDR3 is TGCAGCGTTGAAGTTTCAGGTGATCAGCCCCAGCATTTT.